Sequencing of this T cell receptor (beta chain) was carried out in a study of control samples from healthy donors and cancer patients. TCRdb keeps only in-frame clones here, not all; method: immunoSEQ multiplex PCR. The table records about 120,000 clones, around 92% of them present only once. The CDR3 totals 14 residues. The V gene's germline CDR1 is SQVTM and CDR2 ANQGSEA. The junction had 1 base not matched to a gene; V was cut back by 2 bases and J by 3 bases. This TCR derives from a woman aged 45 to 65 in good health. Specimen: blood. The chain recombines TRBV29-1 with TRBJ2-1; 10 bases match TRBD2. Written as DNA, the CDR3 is TGCAGCGTTGAACAGCGGGAGGGCTACAATGAGCAGTTCTTC. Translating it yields CSVEQREGYNEQFF.